The 4 T cell receptor beta chains presented below share a single source sample, sequenced in a study of OX40 agonist ivuxolimab in advanced cancers. Repertoires were generated with immunoSEQ multiplex PCR, while TCRdb's copy carries only in-frame clones and drops some. The sample yields approximately 90,000 clones, approximately 88% seen once. The sample was CD4+ or CD8+ T cells sorted from blood, taken in a trial of the OX40 agonist ivuxolimab. Receptors were obtained from an adult with an advanced solid tumor such as melanoma, head and neck, liver or kidney cancer.

The V and J genes are TRBV27 and TRBJ1-4; 11 positions match TRBD1. The trim removed 3 bases at V and 10 bases at J, leaving 10 bases unmatched. Per the germline V gene, CDR1 is MNHEY and CDR2 is SMNVEV (reference sequence). The CDR3 runs to 16 residues. The CDR3 here is CASSFNPGQGDGKLFF. The DNA of the CDR3 is TGTGCCAGCAGTTTTAACCCGGGACAGGGGGACGGAAAACTGTTTTTT.

CDR3 sequence (DNA): TGTGCCAGCAGCATAGCGGGGGGCGCATACAATGAGCAGTTCTTC. Translated, it gives CASSIAGGAYNEQFF. The V call is TRBV7-3, the J call TRBJ2-1; 10 nucleotides agree with TRBD2. The V gene end was trimmed by 5 bases and the J gene end by 4 bases; junction bases not matched to a gene: 5. Germline V CDR1 and CDR2: SGHTA, FQGTGA. The CDR3 length is 15 residues.

CDR3 in amino acids: CASSLAARDSPLHF. The CDR3 DNA sequence: TGCGCCAGCAGCTTGGCCGCTAGGGATTCACCCCTCCACTTT. The chain couples TRBV5-1 to TRBJ1-6; D gene unclear. V was clipped by 0 bases and J by 8 bases, with 9 bases between them. The CDR3 is 14 amino acids. Germline V gene data show CDR1 as SGHRS and CDR2 as YFSETQ.

Regarding this clone: Distinct nucleotide sequences in the sample also encode this CDR3. V gene TRBV28 combines with J gene TRBJ1-2, with 12 bases lining up with TRBD1. CDR1 is MDHEN and CDR2 is SYDVKM in the germline V gene. V was pared by 5 bases and J by 8 bases, with 6 bases of the junction left unmatched. The CDR3 sequence is 14 residues long. CDR3 sequence (DNA): TGTGCCAGCAGTGGGGGACAGGGGGCGGGCGGCTACACCTTC. Translation gives CASSGGQGAGGYTF.